Each of the 6 T cell receptor beta chains below was sequenced from the same sample in a study of cytomegalovirus exposure and HLA in healthy donors (dated by TCRdb to the late 2010s). Library construction relied on the immunoSEQ multiplex PCR assay. The multiplex PCR relied on a mix of 60 forward primers for TCR Vbeta segments and 13 reverse primers for TCR Jbeta segments. The source is immuneACCESS, and TCRdb retained only in-frame sequences with V and J called. Part of the clones is not carried over; for the studies checked, unresolved V genes explain less than half of this, and the remainder is unexplained. The table for this sample lists under 200,000 clones; around 79% of them were counted only once. In total, the top ten clones hold over 2% of the sample. The sequenced sample was PBMCs. The receptors were gathered from a woman aged 40-49 years in good health and CMV-seropositive.

This clone was seen only a few times. This rearrangement joins TRBV4-1 to TRBJ2-5, with TRBD1 matching 8 bases. The J call may be wrong; the DNA end is better matched by TRBJ2-7. The CDR3 length is 15 residues. The V gene's germline CDR1 is MGHRA and CDR2 YSYEKL. CDR3 amino acids: CASSQAGQGFVEQYF. CDR3 sequence (DNA): TGCGCCAGCAGCCAAGCAGGACAGGGTTTCGTCGAGCAGTACTTC.

This clone was counted between two and nine times. The chain employs TRBV7-8 and TRBJ2-6; 7 bases line up with TRBD2. J was trimmed by 4 bases and V by 3 bases; bases with no gene match: 12. Germline assignment: CDR1 SGHVS and CDR2 FQNEAQ. The CDR3 spans 18 residues. The DNA of the CDR3 is TGTGCCAGCAGCTTCGGACTAGTGGGGCTGGCCGGGGCCAACGTCCTGACTTTC. Translated, it gives CASSFGLVGLAGANVLTF.

The gene calls are TRBV5-1 and TRBJ2-7; 9 nucleotides agree with TRBD2. With 2 bases clipped from V and 0 bases from J, the junction kept 9 bases outside the gene matches. This CDR3 has 17 amino acids. The V gene's germline CDR1 is SGHRS and CDR2 YFSETQ. This CDR3 is CASSLGPTSGLSYEQYF. The DNA for the CDR3 is TGCGCCAGCAGCTTAGGGCCTACTAGCGGGCTCTCCTACGAGCAGTACTTC. Full variable domain (rest looked up from reference TRBV5-1 and TRBJ2-7): KAGVTQTPRYLIKTRGQQVTLSCSPISGHRSVSWYQQTPGQGLQFLFEYFSETQRNKGNFPGRFSGRQFSNSRSEMNVSTLELGDSALYLCASSLGPTSGLSYEQYFGPGTRLTVT.

The CDR3 DNA reads TGTGCCAGCAGTGACTCCAAGCGGGGTACGTCCAGGTCCTACGAGCAGTACTTC. It translates to CASSDSKRGTSRSYEQYF. The J gene is TRBJ2-5, the V gene TRBV6-4; 7 bases align to TRBD2. Matching the DNA end better, TRBJ2-7 makes the J call doubtful. Germline-derived CDR1 and CDR2 are MRHNA and SNTAGT. This CDR3 region has 18 residues.

This sequence joins TRBV11-2 and TRBJ2-5; 7 positions agree with TRBD2. The assigned J gene may be wrong: the sequence end matches TRBJ2-7 better. Germline-derived CDR1 and CDR2 are SGHAT and FQNNGV. The CDR3 extends over 14 amino acids. CDR3 protein: CASSSSGKLYEQYF. For the CDR3, the DNA is TGTGCCAGCAGCTCAAGCGGGAAGTTGTACGAGCAGTACTTC.

The chain carries TRBV7-9 and TRBJ2-3; weak D call: TRBD2 (6 bases). CDR3 length equals 16 residues. Germline CDR1 is SEHNR and CDR2 is FQNEAQ (reference sequence). Trimming pared 5 bases from V and 2 bases from J, leaving 17 bases between. The CDR3 here is CASSPGLTPDTDTQYF. CDR3 in DNA: TGTGCCAGCAGCCCGGGACTTACCCCAGACACAGATACGCAGTATTTT.